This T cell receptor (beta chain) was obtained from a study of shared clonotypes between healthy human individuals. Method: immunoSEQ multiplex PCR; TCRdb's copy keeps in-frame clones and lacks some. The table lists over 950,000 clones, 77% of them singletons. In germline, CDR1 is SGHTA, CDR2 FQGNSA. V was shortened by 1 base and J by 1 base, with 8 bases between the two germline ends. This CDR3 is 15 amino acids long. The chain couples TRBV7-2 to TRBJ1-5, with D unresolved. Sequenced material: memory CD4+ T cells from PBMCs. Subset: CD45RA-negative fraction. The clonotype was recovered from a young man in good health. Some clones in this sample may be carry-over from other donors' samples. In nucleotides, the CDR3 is TGTGCCAGCAGCTTAGGGTTGTGGAGCAATCAGCCCCAGCATTTT. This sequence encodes CASSLGLWSNQPQHF.